Listed below are T cell receptor beta chains from one sample, sequenced in a study of Ad26.COV2.S vaccination and SARS-CoV-2 variants. Repertoires were generated with immunoSEQ multiplex PCR, while TCRdb's copy carries only in-frame clones and drops some. The sample has fewer than 600,000 clones, around 89% seen once. The starting material was peripheral blood, obtained in a trial of Ad26.COV2.S vaccine versus placebo. The receptors originated from a person aged 18 to 59 who received the Ad26.COV2.S COVID-19 vaccine or a placebo. Each CDR3 is given with its conserved first and last residue.

v_gene | CDR3aa
TRBV10-3 | CAISESSGDSGEQYF
TRBV6-5 | CASSYSGGTEAFF
TRBV30 | CAWRYYNEQFF
TRBV28 | CASSSPGHNIQYF
TRBV12-3/TRBV12-4 | CASSLNNSPLHF
TRBV11-3 | CASTQWKIAKNIQYF
TRBV27 | CASRGTGTYQPQHF
TRBV28 | CASSLFQAGYTF
TRBV6-5 | CASSIWTGNTEAFF
TRBV3-1/TRBV3-2 | CASSHGQTYGYTF
TRBV28 | CASSLFPQGRGYTF
TRBV11-2 | CASSFAGFYEQFF
TRBV12-3/TRBV12-4 | CASSLGNSPLHF
TRBV6-5 | CASSFGDSGRNEQFF
TRBV28 | CASSLGPRLLLEQYF
TRBV7-9 | CASSFAGSNQPQHF
TRBV11-2 | CASSLVFGRASEQYF
TRBV5-4 | CASSRQGGNTIYF
TRBV28 | CASSLRGSSSDEQYF
TRBV11-2 | CASTGEYEKLFF
TRBV29-1 | CSVLGQGVNYQETQYF
TRBV30 | CAWSAPPGGTSNQPQHF
TRBV3-1/TRBV3-2 | CASSLPKGPGETQYF
TRBV19 | CASSRGTGQETQYF
TRBV7-9 | CASSLTGFQEQYF
TRBV19 | CASSVTAVTDTQYF
TRBV29-1 | CSVTPQAARGYTF
TRBV7-8 | CASSRQGFLATNEKLFF
TRBV28 | CASITTGVSSYNEQFF
TRBV19 | CASGQGAGGGTDTQYF
TRBV4-3 | CASSQRDRATEAFF
TRBV12-3/TRBV12-4 | CATSRATEAFF
TRBV7-9 | CASSGLEAWGQSGTYGYTF
TRBV6-1 | CASSEFGGWTEAFF
TRBV7-9 | CASSSWLQGARGETQYF
TRBV7-8 | CASSPQGGGSEQFF
TRBV6-4 | CASTPILDRTYGYTF
TRBV27 | CASSAGTDTEAFF
TRBV4-3 | CASSQDPQGKSYGYTF
TRBV6-2/TRBV6-3 | CASRPTGTGNQPQHF
TRBV5-8 | CASSLTGVPEKLFF
TRBV5-1 | CASSLDRGYNSPLHF
TRBV18 | CASSPAYDGKNIQYF
TRBV7-9 | CASSFGGPSSYEQYF
TRBV27 | CASSRRGAEAFF
TRBV4-3 | CASSQDRGQGGSPLHF
TRBV2 | CASRMSGGGYTF
TRBV14 | CASSPTGASTDTQYF
TRBV6-2/TRBV6-3 | CASSYGGLVAYNEQFF
TRBV12-3/TRBV12-4 | CASSLIGGNEQFF
TRBV11-3 | CASSLEEPDTQYF
TRBV4-1 | CASSQTIGAEAFF